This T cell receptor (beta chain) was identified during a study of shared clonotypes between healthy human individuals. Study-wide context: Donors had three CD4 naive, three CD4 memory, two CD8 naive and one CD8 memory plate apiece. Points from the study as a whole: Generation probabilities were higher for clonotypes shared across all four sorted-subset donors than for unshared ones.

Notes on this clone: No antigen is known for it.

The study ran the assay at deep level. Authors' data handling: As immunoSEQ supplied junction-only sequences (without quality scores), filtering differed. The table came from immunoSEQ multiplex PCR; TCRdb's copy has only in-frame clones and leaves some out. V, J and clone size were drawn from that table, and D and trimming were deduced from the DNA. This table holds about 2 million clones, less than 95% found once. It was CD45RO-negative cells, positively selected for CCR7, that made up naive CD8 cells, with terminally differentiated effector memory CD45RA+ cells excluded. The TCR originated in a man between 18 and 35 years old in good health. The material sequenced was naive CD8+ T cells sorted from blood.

CDR3 sequence reads: CASSLHSQGIYGYTF. CDR3 nucleotides: TGTGCCAGCAGCCTCCACTCCCAGGGGATCTATGGCTACACCTTC. This rearrangement joins TRBV9 to TRBJ1-2, with a tentative D call TRBD1 (6 bases). Germline assignment: CDR1 SGDLS and CDR2 YYNGEE. V dropped 4 bases and J dropped 4 bases, with 17 bases sitting between them. The CDR3 is 15 residues long.